Below are 9 T cell receptor beta chains sequenced from a single sample in a study of blood T cell repertoires in COVID-19. Measured with immunoSEQ multiplex PCR; TCRdb has only the in-frame clones, and not every one. The sample includes over 100,000 clones, approximately 82% of them seen just once. The sequencing sample was made of peripheral blood. These receptor sequences come from a woman in her sixties with acute or convalescent COVID-19.

This clone was picked up one time. This chain links TRBV7-3 with TRBJ1-1, with 8 bases fitting TRBD1. The CDR3 sequence is 15 residues long. After removal of 5 bases from V and 4 bases from J, the junction contained 9 bases not matched to a gene. Germline values: CDR1 SGHTA, CDR2 FQGTGA. The DNA of the CDR3 is TGTGCCAGCAGCCTGGACAGGGTGGGTGGCACTGAAGCTTTCTTT. This translates into CASSLDRVGGTEAFF.

The chain uses TRBV27 and TRBJ2-1, with D perhaps matching TRBD1 (5 bases). CDR3 size: 21 residues. Germline V gene data show CDR1 as MNHEY and CDR2 as SMNVEV (reference sequence). V lost 3 bases and J lost 1, with 28 bases in between. CDR3: CASSFRPPQPGQHPSYNEQFF. CDR3 DNA: TGTGCCAGCAGTTTCCGACCCCCTCAGCCAGGGCAGCATCCTTCCTACAATGAGCAGTTCTTC.

This clone was observed a few times. The chain joins TRBV4-1 to TRBJ1-4; tentative D call: TRBD1 (6 bases). CDR1 and CDR2 (germline): MGHRA, YSYEKL. The CDR3 sequence is 16 residues long. V was cut by 5 bases and J by 3 bases, with 16 bases left in between. Here the CDR3 reads CASSSTGIEANEKLFF. CDR3 nucleotides: TGCGCCAGCAGCAGCACAGGGATCGAGGCTAATGAAAAACTGTTTTTT.

The chain carries TRBV7-2 and TRBJ1-2, with 8 bases matching TRBD1. Per the germline V gene, CDR1 is SGHTA and CDR2 is FQGNSA. The V gene end was trimmed by 2 bases and the J gene end by 7 bases; junction bases not matched to a gene: 6. The CDR3 is 14 amino acids. The CDR3 loop reads CASSLILTGAGYTF. DNA of the CDR3: TGTGCCAGCAGCTTAATTCTGACAGGGGCTGGCTACACCTTC.

V and J are TRBV18 and TRBJ1-5; unclear D gene. The germline V gene has CDR1 KGHSH and CDR2 LQKENI. The CDR3 length is 15 residues. V dropped 0 bases and J dropped 5 bases, with 11 bases sitting between them. CDR3: CASSPPTTSYQPQHF. CDR3 in DNA: TGTGCCAGCTCACCACCGACAACGAGTTATCAGCCCCAGCATTTT.

The J gene is TRBJ1-6, the V gene TRBV12-3 or TRBV12-4, with a possible D match to TRBD1 (5 bases). Trimming removed 6 bases at V and 6 bases at J, with 9 bases between. The CDR3 is 13 amino acids. The CDR3 sequence: CASRGQVNSPLHF. In nucleotides, the CDR3 is TGTGCCAGCAGGGGGCAGGTTAATTCACCCCTCCACTTT.

This chain's CDR3 is CASSLRGTNTEAFF. The CDR3 DNA is TGTGCCAGCAGTTTACGGGGGACGAACACTGAAGCTTTCTTT. V is TRBV27 and J is TRBJ1-1, with D maybe TRBD1 (5 bases). Deletions cut 2 bases from V and 1 base from J, with 8 bases between. Per the germline V gene, CDR1 is MNHEY and CDR2 is SMNVEV (reference sequence). The CDR3 contains 14 residues.

This clone was observed a handful of times. This chain connects TRBV4-2 to TRBJ2-1, with 7 bases fitting TRBD2. The CDR3 sequence is 15 residues long. Germline V gives CDR1 LGHNA, CDR2 YNFKEQ. The J segment lost 4 bases and the V segment lost 3 bases, leaving 6 bases of the junction unmatched. This CDR3 is CASSQAQAGYNEQFF. DNA for the CDR3: TGTGCCAGCAGCCAGGCCCAAGCGGGGTACAATGAGCAGTTCTTC.

The J gene is TRBJ1-5, the V gene TRBV19; possible D gene TRBD1, 6 bases. Germline assignment: CDR1 LNHDA and CDR2 SQIVND (reference sequence). This CDR3 has 16 amino acids. V lost 7 bases, J lost 0 bases, and 16 bases lay in between. CDR3: CASNTGWVYSNQPQHF. In DNA, the CDR3 is TGTGCCAGTAATACAGGGTGGGTTTATAGCAATCAGCCCCAGCATTTT.